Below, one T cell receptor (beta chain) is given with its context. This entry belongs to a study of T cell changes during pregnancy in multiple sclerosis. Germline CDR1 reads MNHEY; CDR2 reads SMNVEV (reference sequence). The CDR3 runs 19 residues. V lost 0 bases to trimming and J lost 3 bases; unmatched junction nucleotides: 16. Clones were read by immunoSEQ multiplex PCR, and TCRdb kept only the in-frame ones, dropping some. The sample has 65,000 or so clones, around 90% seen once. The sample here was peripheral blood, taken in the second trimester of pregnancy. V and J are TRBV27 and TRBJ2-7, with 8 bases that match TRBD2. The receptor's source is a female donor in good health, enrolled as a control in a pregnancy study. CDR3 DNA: TGTGCCAGCAGTTTATCCCCCGCCTTAAGCGGGAGTCTCGACTACGAGCAGTACTTC. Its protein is CASSLSPALSGSLDYEQYF.